A single sample gave rise to the 31 T cell receptor beta chains below, sequenced in a study of beta chain features in type 1 diabetes. Study-level results: In all four CD4+ subsets, TCRB CDR3 length was significantly, moderately reduced in type 1 diabetes.

Their recognized antigens are unknown. What was sequenced were expressed TCRB transcripts, since all of the isolated RNA had been reverse transcribed. Using immunoSEQ multiplex PCR, the repertoire was profiled, and TCRdb retains in-frame clones only, with some absent. The sample lists about 250,000 clones, approximately 11% seen once, with approximately 0.015% in the top ten. The sample consisted of naive CD4+ T cells from blood. These receptors all stem from a man in his thirties or forties with type 1 diabetes.

CDR3 coding DNA: TGCGCCAGCAGCCTAGAAACCAATCTAGCGGGGGGGTCATATGAGCAGTTCTTC. It encodes CASSLETNLAGGSYEQFF. The chain couples TRBV5-1 to TRBJ2-1; 12 nucleotides agree with TRBD2. The CDR3 length is 18 residues. Trimming took 4 bases from V and 8 from J; bases not matched to a gene: 16. Germline V lookup: CDR1 SGHRS, CDR2 YFSETQ.

The table lists this clone with a few counts. The rearrangement links TRBV5-4 to TRBJ2-6; 7 bases map to TRBD2. Germline CDR1 and CDR2: SGHNT and YYREEE (reference sequence). V was clipped by 2 bases and J by 3 bases; unmatched bases: 5. This CDR3 is built from 16 residues. DNA of the CDR3: TGTGCCAGCAGCTTCGGGGGGAGAGGTGGGGCCAACGTCCTGACTTTC. Translating gives CASSFGGRGGANVLTF. Full variable domain (remainder filled in from reference TRBV5-4 and TRBJ2-6): ETGVTQSPTHLIKTRGQQVTLRCSSQSGHNTVSWYQQALGQGPQFIFQYYREEENGRGNFPPRFSGLQFPNYSSELNVNALELDDSALYLCASSFGGRGGANVLTFGAGSRLTVL.

The V call is TRBV28, the J call TRBJ2-7, with D possibly being TRBD2 (7 bases). The germline V and J ends were trimmed by 6 bases and 2 bases, with 8 bases remaining between them. Germline assignment: CDR1 MDHEN and CDR2 SYDVKM. The CDR3 is made up of 12 amino acids. The CDR3 DNA is TGTGCCAGCAGCGGGGGGCCCTACGAGCAGTACTTC. Translating gives CASSGGPYEQYF.

The chain employs TRBV7-9 and TRBJ2-7; TRBD2 matches 7 bases. Germline assignment: CDR1 SEHNR and CDR2 FQNEAQ (reference sequence). The V and J ends lost 5 bases and 9 bases, in that order; junction bases with no gene match: 10. The CDR3 spans 13 residues. The CDR3 sequence: CASSPDWTGGQYF. In DNA form, the CDR3 reads TGTGCCAGCAGCCCCGACTGGACGGGGGGGCAGTACTTC.

V usage is TRBV6-5 and J usage is TRBJ2-5; perhaps TRBD2 as D (5 bases). There are 16 residues in the CDR3. The germline V gene has CDR1 MNHEY and CDR2 SVGAGI. V was trimmed by 0 bases and J by 5 bases, leaving 16 bases between them. CDR3 loop: CASSYSGFRGRETQYF. The CDR3 nucleotides read TGTGCCAGCAGTTACTCGGGGTTCCGGGGTAGGGAGACCCAGTACTTC.

The chain links TRBV9 to TRBJ2-3; 8 nucleotides align to TRBD2. Germline V gives CDR1 SGDLS, CDR2 YYNGEE. This CDR3 is built from 17 residues. V trimming: 0 bases; J trimming: 4 bases; junction bases outside the gene matches: 10. The DNA of the CDR3 is TGTGCCAGCAGCGTAGGTGGGAGCGGGGGTTTGCCAGATACGCAGTATTTT. It yields the protein CASSVGGSGGLPDTQYF.

In its sample, this clone was seen a few times. The chain is built from TRBV5-1 and TRBJ2-5; no clear D. Germline assignment: CDR1 SGHRS and CDR2 YFSETQ. V lost 2 bases and J 6 bases, leaving 8 bases between the germline ends. The CDR3 contains 12 residues. CDR3 protein: CASSFSLKTQYF. CDR3 sequence (DNA): TGCGCCAGCAGCTTTAGCCTGAAGACCCAGTACTTC.

This clone was detected only a few times. The V gene is TRBV10-3, the J gene TRBJ2-5; 9 positions match TRBD1. The CDR3 runs to 17 residues. Per germline, CDR1 ENHRY and CDR2 SYGVKD. Trimming cost V 6 bases and J 4 bases; bases outside gene matches: 15. In DNA, the CDR3 is TGTGCCATCAGGGGAGACCCGGGACAGGGCAGAACAGAGACCCAGTACTTC. This translates into CAIRGDPGQGRTETQYF.

This clone occurred a few times. The chain combines TRBV7-9 with TRBJ2-5; TRBD1 aligns across 7 bases. CDR1 is SEHNR and CDR2 is FQNEAQ in the germline V gene (reference sequence). There are 14 residues in the CDR3. Trimming cost V 5 bases and J 4 bases; bases outside gene matches: 7. CDR3 protein: CASSLEQGRETQYF. The CDR3 coding sequence is TGTGCCAGCAGCCTTGAACAGGGGAGAGAGACCCAGTACTTC.

Worth noting for this clone: The sample carries other DNA sequences with the same CDR3. The chain carries TRBV7-3 and TRBJ1-1; D may be TRBD1 (6 bases). The CDR3 is 13 residues long. V was pared by 5 bases and J by 1 base, with 8 bases between. The V gene's germline CDR1 is SGHTA and CDR2 FQGTGA. CDR3 in DNA: TGTGCCAGCAGCCCACAGGGGAACACTGAAGCTTTCTTT. The encoded protein is CASSPQGNTEAFF.

This clone was picked up a small number of times. The V call is TRBV30, the J call TRBJ2-7; TRBD2 is a possible D gene (5 bases). The V gene lost 4 bases and the J gene lost 9 bases, with 13 bases spanning the gap. The CDR3 has 11 residues. The germline V gene has CDR1 GTSNPN and CDR2 SVGIG (reference sequence). The CDR3 sequence: CAWTSSSGQYF. In nucleotides, the CDR3 is TGTGCCTGGACGTCTAGCTCTGGGCAGTACTTC.

The chain links TRBV5-4 to TRBJ2-1, with D perhaps TRBD1 (5 bases). This CDR3 comprises 15 residues. CDR1 is SGHNT, CDR2 YYREEE, per germline (reference sequence). Trimming cost V 4 bases and J 0 bases, with 11 bases left between them. CDR3 nucleotides: TGTGCCAGCAGCCCCCAGGGTAACTCCTACAATGAGCAGTTCTTC. Residues: CASSPQGNSYNEQFF. The variable domain in full, completed from reference TRBV5-4 and TRBJ2-1, reads ETGVTQSPTHLIKTRGQQVTLRCSSQSGHNTVSWYQQALGQGPQFIFQYYREEENGRGNFPPRFSGLQFPNYSSELNVNALELDDSALYLCASSPQGNSYNEQFFGPGTRLTVL.

This clone was seen only a few times. The junction does not match germline at one end; this may be a read error. The chain has TRBV2 and TRBJ2-2; 8 bases agree with TRBD2. The germline CDR1 and CDR2 sequences are SNHLY and FYNNEI. The CDR3 contains 13 residues. CDR3 coding DNA: TGCTCGTCACGGGGGGGAAACACCGGGGAGCTGTTTTTT. Encoded protein: CSSRGGNTGELFF.

V usage is TRBV2 and J usage is TRBJ1-1; D is unclear. Germline V gene lookup returns CDR1 SNHLY and CDR2 FYNNEI. The CDR3 contains 13 residues. Trimming took 6 bases from V and 2 from J, leaving 10 bases between them. The CDR3 protein is CASSPRANTEAFF. The CDR3, as DNA: TGTGCCAGCAGCCCGAGGGCTAACACTGAAGCTTTCTTT.

The rearrangement uses TRBV19 and TRBJ2-3; the D gene is possibly TRBD2 (5 bases). Deletions cut 7 bases from V and 9 bases from J, with 23 bases between. The CDR3 is made up of 15 amino acids. CDR1 is LNHDA and CDR2 is SQIVND in the germline V gene (reference sequence). This CDR3 is CASTPRGSPLLTQYF. The DNA for the CDR3 is TGTGCCAGTACTCCTCGAGGGTCCCCCTTGTTGACGCAGTATTTT.

This clone was counted between two and nine times. The chain employs TRBV30 and TRBJ1-4; 10 bases align to TRBD1. Germline V CDR1 and CDR2: GTSNPN, SVGIG (reference sequence). The CDR3 length is 12 residues. The CDR3 reads CASGTGEEKLFF. The CDR3 coding sequence is TGTGCTTCCGGGACAGGGGAGGAAAAACTGTTTTTT.

The chain combines TRBV5-4 with TRBJ1-4, with no clear D. Germline CDR1 and CDR2: SGHNT and YYREEE (reference sequence). V was shortened by 6 bases and J by 0 bases, with 9 bases between the two germline ends. This CDR3 is 14 amino acids long. CDR3 DNA: TGTGCCAGCACCGTAGATGCAACTAATGAAAAACTGTTTTTT. Translation gives CASTVDATNEKLFF.

The chain has TRBV29-1 and TRBJ2-7, with 8 bases aligning to TRBD1. This CDR3 region has 15 residues. The germline V gene has CDR1 SQVTM and CDR2 ANQGSEA. The J segment lost 3 bases and the V segment lost 7 bases, leaving 14 bases of the junction unmatched. The CDR3 protein is CSANHGQGANYEQYF. The CDR3 coding sequence is TGCAGCGCTAACCATGGACAGGGCGCAAACTACGAGCAGTACTTC.

The rearrangement links TRBV2 to TRBJ1-5, with D perhaps matching TRBD1 (6 bases). V was pared by 4 bases and J by 10 bases, with 11 bases between. CDR3 length: 12 amino acids. The germline gives CDR1 SNHLY, CDR2 FYNNEI. The CDR3 reads CASSAPQGPQHF. CDR3 in DNA: TGTGCCAGCAGTGCACCACAGGGTCCCCAGCATTTT. Together with reference TRBV2 and TRBJ1-5, the CDR3 gives the full variable domain: EPEVTQTPSHQVTQMGQEVILRCVPISNHLYFYWYRQILGQKVEFLVSFYNNEISEKSEIFDDQFSVERPDGSNFTLKIRSTKLEDSAMYFCASSAPQGPQHFGDGTRLSIL.

The chain recombines TRBV5-4 with TRBJ1-4; TRBD1 agrees at 8 bases. The V and J ends lost 4 bases and 7 bases, in that order; junction bases with no gene match: 3. This CDR3 is 13 amino acids long. From germline, CDR1 is SGHNT and CDR2 YYREEE (reference sequence). CDR3 protein: CASSGQGSEKLFF. For the CDR3, the DNA is TGTGCCAGCAGCGGACAGGGAAGTGAAAAACTGTTTTTT.

This clone was counted a few times. The rearrangement joins TRBV29-1 to TRBJ1-1; D gene uncertain. The V gene lost 4 bases and the J gene lost 4 bases, with 10 bases spanning the gap. The CDR3 runs 12 residues. CDR1 is SQVTM and CDR2 is ANQGSEA in the germline V gene. CDR3 sequence: CSVVGLATEAFF. CDR3 nucleotides: TGCAGCGTTGTCGGGTTGGCCACTGAAGCTTTCTTT.

In its sample, this clone was seen a few times. At one boundary the junction diverges from the germline segment, which might be a read error. DNA of the CDR3: TGTGCTAGCAGCTTAGGCTCGGGAACCCAAGAGACCCAGTACTTC. Amino acid sequence: CASSLGSGTQETQYF. The rearrangement links TRBV7-7 to TRBJ2-5; tentatively, D is TRBD2 (5 bases). Germline V gene sequence: CDR1 SSHAT, CDR2 FNYEAQ (reference sequence). The CDR3 consists of 15 residues.

The rearrangement links TRBV4-2 to TRBJ2-3; TRBD2 matches at 9 bases. Germline V gene sequence: CDR1 LGHNA, CDR2 YNFKEQ. V shed 3 bases and J 7 bases; nucleotides not matched to a gene: 5. CDR3 size: 14 residues. In DNA form, the CDR3 reads TGTGCCAGCAGCCATGCGGGGGGGCAAAATACGCAGTATTTT. Translating gives CASSHAGGQNTQYF.

Here the CDR3 DNA reads TGCAGCGTTGTAATTGCCTACGAGCAGTACTTC. Its protein product is CSVVIAYEQYF. The V call is TRBV29-1, the J call TRBJ2-7; D call uncertain. The germline gives CDR1 SQVTM, CDR2 ANQGSEA. The CDR3 covers 11 residues. V dropped 4 bases and J dropped 2 bases, with 6 bases sitting between them.

This clone was detected a few times. The V gene is TRBV9, the J gene TRBJ1-3, with a weak D call TRBD1 (6 bases). This CDR3 is built from 14 residues. Germline V gene sequence: CDR1 SGDLS, CDR2 YYNGEE. Trimming took 2 bases from V and 4 from J, leaving 10 bases between them. The CDR3 here is CASSVSGVGNTIYF. The CDR3 DNA reads TGTGCCAGCAGCGTTTCAGGGGTCGGAAACACCATATATTTT.

The chain combines TRBV5-1 with TRBJ1-2, with D possibly TRBD1 on 5 matching bases. V gave up 1 base and J gave up 4 bases, with 8 bases separating them. The length of the CDR3 is 13 residues. The germline gives CDR1 SGHRS, CDR2 YFSETQ. The CDR3 DNA follows: TGCGCCAGCAGCTTGCAGGGAATCTATGGCTACACCTTC. Protein sequence: CASSLQGIYGYTF.

This clone was detected only a few times. The chain couples TRBV29-1 to TRBJ1-3, with D perhaps TRBD1 (6 bases). V lost 4 bases, J lost 4 bases, and 14 bases lay in between. The CDR3 has 14 residues. Per germline, CDR1 SQVTM and CDR2 ANQGSEA. As DNA, the CDR3 is TGCAGCGTTGTAATTGGGGGCTTGGGAAACACCATATATTTT. Translation gives CSVVIGGLGNTIYF. The full variable domain, in which reference TRBV29-1 and TRBJ1-3 provide the parts outside the CDR3, is SAVISQKPSRDICQRGTSLTIQCQVDSQVTMMFWYRQQPGQSLTLIATANQGSEATYESGFVIDKFPISRPNLTFSTLTVSNMSPEDSSIYLCSVVIGGLGNTIYFGEGSWLTVV.

This clone was seen a handful of times. The chain carries TRBV4-3 and TRBJ1-4, with 7 bases fitting TRBD1. V was pared by 3 bases and J by 14 bases, with 9 bases of the junction left unmatched. Germline V gene data show CDR1 as LGHNA and CDR2 as YSLEER. CDR3 length: 13 residues. DNA of the CDR3: TGCGCCAGCAGCCATTCACCGGGACAGCAGCTGTTTTTT. Translation gives CASSHSPGQQLFF.

The chain couples TRBV7-9 to TRBJ2-3; D possibly corresponds to TRBD2 (5 bases). The ends were cut back, 3 bases at V and 2 bases at J, with 9 bases in the middle. The CDR3 covers 14 residues. Looked up from germline, CDR1 is SEHNR and CDR2 is FQNEAQ (reference sequence). DNA of the CDR3: TGTGCCAGCAGCTTCGGGATTTCCACAGATACGCAGTATTTT. The encoded protein is CASSFGISTDTQYF.

This clone was found a few times. The rearrangement links TRBV11-2 to TRBJ1-1; 7 positions match TRBD1. In germline, CDR1 is SGHAT, CDR2 FQNNGV. The V and J ends lost 7 bases and 8 bases, in that order; junction bases with no gene match: 4. The CDR3 contains 11 residues. The CDR3: CASTGQVEAFF. CDR3 DNA: TGTGCCAGCACCGGACAGGTAGAAGCTTTCTTT.

The CDR3 DNA follows: TGCGCCAGCAGCCAAGCAGGGGGCACTAATGAAAAACTGTTTTTT. Its translation is CASSQAGGTNEKLFF. The V and J genes are TRBV4-1 and TRBJ1-4; 8 bases fit TRBD1. There are 15 residues in the CDR3. J lost 2 bases, V lost 1 base, and 0 bases had no gene match. Germline values: CDR1 MGHRA, CDR2 YSYEKL.